This TCR beta chain was found in a study of cytomegalovirus exposure and HLA in healthy donors. Broader study findings: Later genetic work tied a missense DCLRE1C variant to beta-chain V and J trimming.

PCR employed 60 Vbeta and 13 Jbeta primers. Clones were sequenced by immunoSEQ multiplex PCR, and TCRdb holds only the in-frame ones, with some missing. The table includes 85,000 to 120,000 clones, approximately 79% detected once. This clone was counted between two and nine times. What it recognizes is unknown. Material: PBMCs. This TCR derives from a man aged 60-69 years in good health and CMV-seronegative.

CDR3 sequence: CASSYRSGNQPQHF. CDR3 DNA sequence: TGTGCCAGCAGTTACCGCTCCGGGAATCAGCCCCAGCATTTT. V and J are TRBV6-5 and TRBJ1-5; D unclear. This CDR3 spans 14 amino acids. Trimming left V 2 bases short and J 4 bases short, with 9 bases between. In germline, CDR1 is MNHEY, CDR2 SVGAGI.